This TCR beta chain was obtained from a study of T cell repertoires in cytomegalovirus infection. In the study overall: Epitope selection comprised recently identified HLA-C-restricted CMV epitopes and well-studied HLA-B-restricted CMV epitopes. Matching HLA type, along with CMV infection, was indicated by public TCR beta signatures.

This CDR3 spans 15 amino acids. J lost 2 bases, V lost 4 bases, and 7 bases had no gene match. Per germline, CDR1 SGHNT and CDR2 YYREEE (reference sequence). About this clonotype itself: The antigen is undetermined.

Study results and limitations: There were carriers of CMV plus the relevant HLA, and cumulative public TCR beta family frequency identified them. CMV-specific TCR beta clonotypes restricted by HLA-C were the ones dominating the ex vivo response.

TCRdb analysed the reads with MiXCR anew, one entry per CDR3 protein. The sample holds 450,000 to 600,000 distinct CDR3 sequences; roughly 46% are singletons and the top ten take about two fifths. This material consisted of cultured PBMCs, taken from culture after CMV antigen stimulation. This TCR was sampled from a human donor in good health (CMV status not recorded). Some clones in this sample may be carry-over from other donors' samples. The rearrangement uses TRBV5-4 and TRBJ2-3; 7 bases agree with TRBD1. CDR3 sequence: CASSPQGITTDTQYF. As DNA, the CDR3 is TGTGCCAGCAGCCCACAGGGGATAACCACAGATACGCAGTATTTT.